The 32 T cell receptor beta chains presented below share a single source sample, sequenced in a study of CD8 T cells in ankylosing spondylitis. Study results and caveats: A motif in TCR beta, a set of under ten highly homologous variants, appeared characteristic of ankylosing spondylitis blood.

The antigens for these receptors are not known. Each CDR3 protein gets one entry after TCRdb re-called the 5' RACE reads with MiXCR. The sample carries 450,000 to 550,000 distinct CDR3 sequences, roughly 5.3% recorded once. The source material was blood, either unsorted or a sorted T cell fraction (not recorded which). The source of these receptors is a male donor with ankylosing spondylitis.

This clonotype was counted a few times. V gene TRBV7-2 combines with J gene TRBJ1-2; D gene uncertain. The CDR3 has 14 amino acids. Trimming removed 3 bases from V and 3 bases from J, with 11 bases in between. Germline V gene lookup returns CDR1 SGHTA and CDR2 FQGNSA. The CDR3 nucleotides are TGTGCCAGCAGCTTCGTGCGTGAAGACTATGGCTACACCTTC. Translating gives CASSFVREDYGYTF.

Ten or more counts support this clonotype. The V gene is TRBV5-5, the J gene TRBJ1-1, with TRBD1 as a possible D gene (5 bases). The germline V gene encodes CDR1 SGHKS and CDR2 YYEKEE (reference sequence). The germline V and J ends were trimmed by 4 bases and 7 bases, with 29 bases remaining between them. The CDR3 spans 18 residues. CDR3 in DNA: TGTGCCAGCAGCCCGGGGCCGGGAAGGGGTCCCGAGGGGTTTGAAGCTTTCTTT. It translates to CASSPGPGRGPEGFEAFF.

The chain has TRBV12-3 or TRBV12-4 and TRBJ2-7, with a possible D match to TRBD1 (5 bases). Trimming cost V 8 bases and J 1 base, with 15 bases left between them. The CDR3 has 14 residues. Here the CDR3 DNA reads TGTGCCAGCGTCGGAGACAGCCTTTCCTACGAGCAGTACTTC. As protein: CASVGDSLSYEQYF.

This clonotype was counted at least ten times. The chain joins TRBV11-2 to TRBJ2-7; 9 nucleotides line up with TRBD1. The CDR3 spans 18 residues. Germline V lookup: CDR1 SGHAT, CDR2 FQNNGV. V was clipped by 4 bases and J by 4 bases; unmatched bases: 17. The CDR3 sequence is CASSSHIGPGQGFYEQYF. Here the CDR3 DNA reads TGTGCCAGCAGCTCTCACATTGGACCGGGACAGGGCTTTTACGAGCAGTACTTC. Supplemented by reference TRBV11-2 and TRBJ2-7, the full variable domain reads EAGVAQSPRYKIIEKRQSVAFWCNPISGHATLYWYQQILGQGPKLLIQFQNNGVVDDSQLPKDRFSAERLKGVDSTLKIQPAKLEDSAVYLCASSSHIGPGQGFYEQYFGPGTRLTVT.

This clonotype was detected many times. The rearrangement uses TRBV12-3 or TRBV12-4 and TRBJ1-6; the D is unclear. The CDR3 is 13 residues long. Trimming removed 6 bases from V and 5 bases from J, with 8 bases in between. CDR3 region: CASSLVDNSPLHF. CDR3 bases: TGTGCCAGCAGCCTAGTAGATAATTCACCCCTCCACTTT.

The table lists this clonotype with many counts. Written as DNA, the CDR3 is TGTGCCAGCAGCTTATATGACGGTTCCTACGAGCAGTACTTC. It is translated as CASSLYDGSYEQYF. The J gene is TRBJ2-7, the V gene TRBV7-2; D unclear. The germline gives CDR1 SGHTA, CDR2 FQGNSA. This CDR3 region has 14 residues. The V and J ends lost 2 bases and 1 base respectively, with 9 bases between them.

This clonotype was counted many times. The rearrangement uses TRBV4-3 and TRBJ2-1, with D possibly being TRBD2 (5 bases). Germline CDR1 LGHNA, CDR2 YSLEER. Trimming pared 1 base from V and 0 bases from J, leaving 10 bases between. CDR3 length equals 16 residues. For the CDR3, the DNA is TGCGCCAGCAGCCAAGCGGGATACGGCTCCTACAATGAGCAGTTCTTC. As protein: CASSQAGYGSYNEQFF.

For the CDR3, the DNA is TGCAGCGTTGAAGGGGGGGGAGGGTTTGGCACTGAAGCTTTCTTT. This translates into CSVEGGGGFGTEAFF. The chain carries TRBV29-1 and TRBJ1-1, with D perhaps matching TRBD1 (5 bases). This CDR3 has 15 residues. The germline V gene has CDR1 SQVTM and CDR2 ANQGSEA. V dropped 1 base and J dropped 4 bases, with 16 bases sitting between them.

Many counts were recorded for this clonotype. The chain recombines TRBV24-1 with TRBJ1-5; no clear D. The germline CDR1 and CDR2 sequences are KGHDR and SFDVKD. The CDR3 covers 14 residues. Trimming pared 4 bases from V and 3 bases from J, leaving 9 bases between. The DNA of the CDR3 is TGTGCCACCAGTGAAGGTCATTACAATCAGCCCCAGCATTTT. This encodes CATSEGHYNQPQHF.

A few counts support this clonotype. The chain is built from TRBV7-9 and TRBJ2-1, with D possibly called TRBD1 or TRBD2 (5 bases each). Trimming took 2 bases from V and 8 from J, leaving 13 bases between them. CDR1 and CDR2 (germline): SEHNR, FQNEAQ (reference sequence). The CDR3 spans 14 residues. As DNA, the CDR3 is TGTGCCAGCAGCTTACCCCCCCGGGGACATGAGCAGTTCTTC. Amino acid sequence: CASSLPPRGHEQFF.

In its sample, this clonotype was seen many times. In DNA form, the CDR3 reads TGCGCCAGCAGGGAGGTGGGACATGGCTACACCTTC. It specifies CASREVGHGYTF. This rearrangement joins TRBV5-1 to TRBJ1-2; possibly TRBD1 for D (5 bases). This CDR3 contains 12 residues. Trimming cost V 5 bases and J 6 bases, with 11 bases left between them. Germline-derived CDR1 and CDR2 are SGHRS and YFSETQ.

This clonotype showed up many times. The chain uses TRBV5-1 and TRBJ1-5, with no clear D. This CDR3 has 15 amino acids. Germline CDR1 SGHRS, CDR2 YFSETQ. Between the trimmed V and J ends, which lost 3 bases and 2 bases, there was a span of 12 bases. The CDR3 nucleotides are TGCGCCAGCAGCTCAAGCAAAAGGGGCAATCAGCCCCAGCATTTT. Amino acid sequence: CASSSSKRGNQPQHF. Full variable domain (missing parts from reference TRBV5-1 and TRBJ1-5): KAGVTQTPRYLIKTRGQQVTLSCSPISGHRSVSWYQQTPGQGLQFLFEYFSETQRNKGNFPGRFSGRQFSNSRSEMNVSTLELGDSALYLCASSSSKRGNQPQHFGDGTRLSIL.

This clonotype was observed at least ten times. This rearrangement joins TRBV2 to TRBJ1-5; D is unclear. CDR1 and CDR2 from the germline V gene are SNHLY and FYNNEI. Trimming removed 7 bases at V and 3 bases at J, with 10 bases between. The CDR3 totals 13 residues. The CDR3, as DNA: TGTGCCAGCAACGTGTGGGCCAATCAGCCCCAGCATTTT. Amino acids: CASNVWANQPQHF.

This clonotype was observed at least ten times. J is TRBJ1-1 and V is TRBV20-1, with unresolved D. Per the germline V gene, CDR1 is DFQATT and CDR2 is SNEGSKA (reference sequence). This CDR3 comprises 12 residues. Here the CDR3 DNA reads TGCAGGGCGTCGCGGGGGAACACTGAAGCTTTCTTT. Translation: CRASRGNTEAFF.

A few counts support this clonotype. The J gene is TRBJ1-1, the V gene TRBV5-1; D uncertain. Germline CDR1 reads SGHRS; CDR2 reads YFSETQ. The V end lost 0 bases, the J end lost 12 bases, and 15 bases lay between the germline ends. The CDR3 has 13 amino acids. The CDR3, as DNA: TGCGCCAGCAGCTTGGCCGGCAGGAGTAGGCCTTTCTTT. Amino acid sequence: CASSLAGRSRPFF. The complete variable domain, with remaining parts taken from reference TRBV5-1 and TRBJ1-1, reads KAGVTQTPRYLIKTRGQQVTLSCSPISGHRSVSWYQQTPGQGLQFLFEYFSETQRNKGNFPGRFSGRQFSNSRSEMNVSTLELGDSALYLCASSLAGRSRPFFGQGTRLTVV.

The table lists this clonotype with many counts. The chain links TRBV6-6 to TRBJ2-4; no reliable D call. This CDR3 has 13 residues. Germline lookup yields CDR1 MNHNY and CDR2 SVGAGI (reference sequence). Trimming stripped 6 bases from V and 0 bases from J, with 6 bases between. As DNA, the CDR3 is TGTGCCAGCAGGCAGAGAGCCAAAAACATTCAGTACTTC. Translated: CASRQRAKNIQYF.

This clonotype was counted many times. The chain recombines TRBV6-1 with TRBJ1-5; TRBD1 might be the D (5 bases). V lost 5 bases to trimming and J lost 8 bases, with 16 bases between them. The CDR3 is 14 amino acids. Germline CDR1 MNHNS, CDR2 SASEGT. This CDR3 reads CASSRIGRDEPQHF. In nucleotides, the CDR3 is TGTGCCAGCAGTCGCATAGGGAGGGACGAGCCCCAGCATTTT.

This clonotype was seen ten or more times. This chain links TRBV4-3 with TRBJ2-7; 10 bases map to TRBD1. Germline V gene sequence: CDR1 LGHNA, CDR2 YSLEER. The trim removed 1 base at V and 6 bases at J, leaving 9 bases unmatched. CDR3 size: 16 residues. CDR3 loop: CASSQVIGTGVGEQYF. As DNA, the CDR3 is TGCGCCAGCAGCCAAGTCATTGGGACAGGGGTAGGCGAGCAGTACTTC.

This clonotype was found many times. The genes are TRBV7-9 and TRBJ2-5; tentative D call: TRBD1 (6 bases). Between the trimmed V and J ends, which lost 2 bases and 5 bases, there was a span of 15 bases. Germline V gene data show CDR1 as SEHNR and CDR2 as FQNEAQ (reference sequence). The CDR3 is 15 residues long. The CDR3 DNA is TGTGCCAGCAGCTTACTGGGGAAGGGGGTGGAGACCCAGTACTTC. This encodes CASSLLGKGVETQYF.

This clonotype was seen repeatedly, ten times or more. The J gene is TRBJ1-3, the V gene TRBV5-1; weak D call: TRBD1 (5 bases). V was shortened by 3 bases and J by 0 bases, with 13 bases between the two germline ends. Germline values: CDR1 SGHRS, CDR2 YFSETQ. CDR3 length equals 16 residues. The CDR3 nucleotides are TGCGCCAGCAGCTGGGGCCACAGAGGCTCTGGAAACACCATATATTTT. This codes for CASSWGHRGSGNTIYF.

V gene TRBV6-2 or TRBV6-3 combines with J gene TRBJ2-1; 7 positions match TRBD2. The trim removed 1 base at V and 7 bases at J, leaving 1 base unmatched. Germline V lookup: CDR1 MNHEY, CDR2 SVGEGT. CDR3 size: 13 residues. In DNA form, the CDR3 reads TGTGCCAGCAGTTACTTTAGCGGGAATGAGCAGTTCTTC. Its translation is CASSYFSGNEQFF.

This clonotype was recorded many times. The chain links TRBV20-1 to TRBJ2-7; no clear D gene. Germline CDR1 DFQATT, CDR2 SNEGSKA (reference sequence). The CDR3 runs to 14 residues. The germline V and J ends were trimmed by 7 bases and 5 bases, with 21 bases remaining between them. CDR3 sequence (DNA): TGCAGTGATCGAACCCTACACAGCGCCGACGAGCAGTACTTC. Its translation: CSDRTLHSADEQYF.

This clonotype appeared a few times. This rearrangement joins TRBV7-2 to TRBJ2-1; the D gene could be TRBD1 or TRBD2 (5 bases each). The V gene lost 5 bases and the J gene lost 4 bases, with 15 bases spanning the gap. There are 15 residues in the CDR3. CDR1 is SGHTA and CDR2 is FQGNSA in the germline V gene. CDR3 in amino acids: CASSLDYGAYNEQFF. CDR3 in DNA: TGTGCCAGCAGCCTAGACTATGGGGCTTACAATGAGCAGTTCTTC.

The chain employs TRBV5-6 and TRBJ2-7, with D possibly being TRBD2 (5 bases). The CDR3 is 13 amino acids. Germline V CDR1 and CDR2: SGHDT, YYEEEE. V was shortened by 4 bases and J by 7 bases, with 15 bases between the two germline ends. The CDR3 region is CASSAPPEVEQYF. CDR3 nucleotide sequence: TGTGCCAGCAGCGCGCCCCCGGAGGTGGAGCAGTACTTC. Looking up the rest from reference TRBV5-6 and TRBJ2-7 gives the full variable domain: DAGVTQSPTHLIKTRGQQVTLRCSPKSGHDTVSWYQQALGQGPQFIFQYYEEEERQRGNFPDRFSGHQFPNYSSELNVNALLLGDSALYLCASSAPPEVEQYFGPGTRLTVT.

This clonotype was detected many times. As DNA, the CDR3 is TGTGCCAGCATCCCCCCCAGACAGGGTAACTATGGCTACACCTTC. Encoded protein: CASIPPRQGNYGYTF. V is TRBV7-9 and J is TRBJ1-2, with 7 nucleotides matching TRBD1. The CDR3 runs 15 residues. Germline V gene data show CDR1 as SEHNR and CDR2 as FQNEAQ (reference sequence). Trimming removed 7 bases from V and 1 base from J; junction bases left unmatched: 9.

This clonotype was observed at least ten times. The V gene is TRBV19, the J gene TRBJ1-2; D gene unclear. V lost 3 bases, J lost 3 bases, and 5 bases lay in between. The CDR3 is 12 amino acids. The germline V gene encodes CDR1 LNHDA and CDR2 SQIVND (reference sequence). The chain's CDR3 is CASSISYYGYTF. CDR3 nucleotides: TGTGCCAGTAGTATCTCATACTATGGCTACACCTTC.

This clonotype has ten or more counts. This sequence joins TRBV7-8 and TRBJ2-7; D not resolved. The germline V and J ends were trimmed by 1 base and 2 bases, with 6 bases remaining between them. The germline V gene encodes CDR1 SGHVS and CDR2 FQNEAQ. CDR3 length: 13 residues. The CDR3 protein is CASSLGATYEQYF. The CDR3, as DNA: TGTGCCAGCAGCTTAGGGGCGACCTACGAGCAGTACTTC. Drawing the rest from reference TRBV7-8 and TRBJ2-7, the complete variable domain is GAGVSQSPRYKVAKRGQDVALRCDPISGHVSLFWYQQALGQGPEFLTYFQNEAQLDKSGLPSDRFFAERPEGSVSTLKIQRTQQEDSAVYLCASSLGATYEQYFGPGTRLTVT.

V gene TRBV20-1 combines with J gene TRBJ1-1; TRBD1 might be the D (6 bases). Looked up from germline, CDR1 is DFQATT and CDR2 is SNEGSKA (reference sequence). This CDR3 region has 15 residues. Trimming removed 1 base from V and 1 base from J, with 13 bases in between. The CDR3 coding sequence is TGCAGTGCTAGAGTTCCCGGGACATGGAACACTGAAGCTTTCTTT. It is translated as CSARVPGTWNTEAFF.

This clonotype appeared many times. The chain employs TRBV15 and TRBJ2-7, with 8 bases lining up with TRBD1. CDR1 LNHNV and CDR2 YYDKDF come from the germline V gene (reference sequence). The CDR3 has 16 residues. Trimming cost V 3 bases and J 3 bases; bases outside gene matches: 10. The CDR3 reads CATSSETTGVHYEQYF. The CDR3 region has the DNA TGTGCCACCAGCAGCGAAACGACAGGGGTTCACTACGAGCAGTACTTC.

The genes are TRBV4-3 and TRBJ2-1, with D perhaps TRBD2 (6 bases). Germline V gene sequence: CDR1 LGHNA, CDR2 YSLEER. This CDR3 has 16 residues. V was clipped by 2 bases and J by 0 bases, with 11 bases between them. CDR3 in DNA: TGCGCCAGCAGCCAACGGGACTCAAGCTCCTACAATGAGCAGTTCTTC. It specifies CASSQRDSSSYNEQFF.

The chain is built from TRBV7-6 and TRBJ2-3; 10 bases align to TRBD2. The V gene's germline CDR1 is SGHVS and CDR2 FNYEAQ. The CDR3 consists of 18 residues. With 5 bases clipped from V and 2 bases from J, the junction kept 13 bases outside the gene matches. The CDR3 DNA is TGTGCCAGCAGCCTTCGAATAGCGGGAGGCGTGGTCACAGATACGCAGTATTTT. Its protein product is CASSLRIAGGVVTDTQYF.

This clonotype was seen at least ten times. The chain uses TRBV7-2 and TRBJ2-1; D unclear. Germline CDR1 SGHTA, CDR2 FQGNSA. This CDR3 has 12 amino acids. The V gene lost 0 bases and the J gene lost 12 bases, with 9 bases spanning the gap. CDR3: CASSLALGRQFF. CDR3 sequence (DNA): TGTGCCAGCAGCTTAGCCCTAGGACGGCAGTTCTTC.